The entry that follows covers one T cell receptor (beta chain) sequence. The source of the sample is a study of blood T cell repertoires in COVID-19. V gave up 4 bases and J gave up 4 bases; unmatched junction bases: 4. Germline V lookup: CDR1 LNHDA, CDR2 SQIVND (reference sequence). The CDR3 contains 14 residues. Data came from immunoSEQ multiplex PCR; TCRdb stores just in-frame clones and leaves some out. The sample contains 310,000 or so clones, approximately 91% of which appear only once. This TCR came from a woman in her forties who had recovered from COVID-19. The chain combines TRBV19 with TRBJ2-7, with 10 bases matching TRBD1. The sample taken for sequencing was PBMCs or T cells enriched from blood (not recorded which). The CDR3 DNA is TGTGCCAGTAGTAGACAGGGGGCCGTTTACGAGCAGTACTTC. This codes for CASSRQGAVYEQYF.